The rows below give T cell receptor beta chains drawn from one sample of a study of cytomegalovirus exposure and HLA in healthy donors. Produced via immunoSEQ multiplex PCR; TCRdb's table is partial and in-frame only. The sample lists over 200,000 clones; roughly 80% were seen once. Sequenced: PBMCs. These TCRs come from a woman aged 40 to 50 in good health and CMV-seropositive. Both conserved end residues are part of each CDR3. A D gene is named only where the DNA matches it firmly. Rows give clone size only sometimes, using once, few, many, or a class for an expanded clone.

d_call: -
j_call: TRBJ1-6
clone_size: -
v_call: TRBV7-9
cdr3_nt: TGTTCCAGCAGCTCACGGGAGGCGAGCTCCTATAATTCACCCCTCCACTTT
cdr3_aa: CSSSSREASSYNSPLHF

d_call: -
j_call: TRBJ2-7
clone_size: -
v_call: TRBV7-9
cdr3_nt: TGTGCCAGCAGCCCCCAGAACTACGAGCAGTACTTC
cdr3_aa: CASSPQNYEQYF

d_call: TRBD1
j_call: TRBJ1-5
clone_size: -
v_call: TRBV11-2
cdr3_nt: TGTGCCAGCAGCTCCGGAGGAGGGACAGTGGGTCAGCCCCAGCATTTT
cdr3_aa: CASSSGGGTVGQPQHF

d_call: TRBD1
j_call: TRBJ2-3
clone_size: -
v_call: TRBV5-1
cdr3_nt: TGCGCCAGCAGCTTCTCATCAGGGGGCTCAGATACGCAGTATTTT
cdr3_aa: CASSFSSGGSDTQYF

d_call: TRBD1
j_call: TRBJ1-4
clone_size: -
v_call: TRBV9
cdr3_nt: TGTGCCAGCAGCCCCCGTTTAGGGACAGGGTGGGCAACTAATGAAAAACTGTTTTTT
cdr3_aa: CASSPRLGTGWATNEKLFF

d_call: TRBD1
j_call: TRBJ1-2
clone_size: -
v_call: TRBV6-6
cdr3_nt: TGTGCCAGCAGTCCGACGACAGGGTCGTACTATGGCTACACCTTC
cdr3_aa: CASSPTTGSYYGYTF

d_call: TRBD2
j_call: TRBJ2-1
clone_size: -
v_call: TRBV6-8
cdr3_nt: TGTGCCAGACGACTTCGGACTAGCGGGAGGGGGTGGGATGATGAGCAGTTCTTC
cdr3_aa: CARRLRTSGRGWDDEQFF

d_call: -
j_call: TRBJ2-3
clone_size: -
v_call: TRBV9
cdr3_nt: TGTGCCAGCAGCGACCGCGGGGCCGGGGAGGATACGCAGTATTTT
cdr3_aa: CASSDRGAGEDTQYF

d_call: TRBD2
j_call: TRBJ2-1
clone_size: -
v_call: TRBV10-3
cdr3_nt: TGTGCCATCAGTTACCATTTAGCGGGGCGGGACAATGAGCAGTTCTTC
cdr3_aa: CAISYHLAGRDNEQFF

d_call: TRBD2
j_call: TRBJ2-2
clone_size: -
v_call: TRBV2
cdr3_nt: TGTGCCAGCTCACCTGCCACTAGCGGCACCGGGGAGCTGTTTTTT
cdr3_aa: CASSPATSGTGELFF

d_call: -
j_call: TRBJ2-7
clone_size: -
v_call: TRBV7-3
cdr3_nt: TGTGCCAGCAGCCAGGGTGGATACGAGCAGTACTTC
cdr3_aa: CASSQGGYEQYF

d_call: TRBD1
j_call: TRBJ1-1
clone_size: -
v_call: TRBV10-3
cdr3_nt: TGTGCCATCAGGCGGACAGGATCCACTGAAGCTTTCTTT
cdr3_aa: CAIRRTGSTEAFF

d_call: TRBD2
j_call: TRBJ2-2
clone_size: -
v_call: TRBV7-2
cdr3_nt: TGTGCCAGCAGCTTACGGGCGGGAGGTGGACCCCCCGGGGAGCTGTTTTTT
cdr3_aa: CASSLRAGGGPPGELFF

d_call: TRBD1
j_call: TRBJ1-1
clone_size: -
v_call: TRBV19
cdr3_nt: TGTGCCAGTAGTAAAGACAGGGGGAACACTGAAGCTTTCTTT
cdr3_aa: CASSKDRGNTEAFF

d_call: TRBD1
j_call: TRBJ2-6
clone_size: -
v_call: TRBV29-1
cdr3_nt: TGCAGCGTTATGAACAGGGGAGTTTCTGGGGCCAACGTCCTGACTTTC
cdr3_aa: CSVMNRGVSGANVLTF

d_call: TRBD1
j_call: TRBJ2-7
clone_size: -
v_call: TRBV2
cdr3_nt: TGTGCCAGCAGTGAGAGTCGTATGAGACAGGGCTACGAGCAGTACTTC
cdr3_aa: CASSESRMRQGYEQYF

d_call: TRBD1
j_call: TRBJ1-4
clone_size: -
v_call: TRBV6-5
cdr3_nt: TGTGCCAGCATTGACACCGGGACAGTAAATGAAAAACTGTTTTTT
cdr3_aa: CASIDTGTVNEKLFF

d_call: -
j_call: TRBJ1-2
clone_size: -
v_call: TRBV11-2
cdr3_nt: TGTGCCAGCAGCGAGGGAGGGGACTATGGCTACACCTTC
cdr3_aa: CASSEGGDYGYTF

d_call: -
j_call: TRBJ2-7
clone_size: -
v_call: TRBV7-9
cdr3_nt: TGTGCCAGCAGCTTAGCGACTACGGCCGCTACCTACGAGCAGTACTTC
cdr3_aa: CASSLATTAATYEQYF

d_call: TRBD2
j_call: TRBJ2-4
clone_size: -
v_call: TRBV10-3
cdr3_nt: TGTGCCATCAGTGACCCGACCAGAGCGGGAGTCGCAAACATTCAGTACTTC
cdr3_aa: CAISDPTRAGVANIQYF

d_call: -
j_call: TRBJ1-3
clone_size: -
v_call: TRBV30
cdr3_nt: TGTGCCTGGAGTGCGGCAGGCTACTCTGGAAACACCATATATTTT
cdr3_aa: CAWSAAGYSGNTIYF

d_call: TRBD1
j_call: TRBJ2-5
clone_size: -
v_call: TRBV7-8
cdr3_nt: TGTGCCAGCAGCTTAGAGGGACAGGGGGCCCATCGGACCCAGTACTTC
cdr3_aa: CASSLEGQGAHRTQYF

d_call: TRBD2
j_call: TRBJ2-5
clone_size: -
v_call: TRBV9
cdr3_nt: TGTGCCAGCAGCGCCGGGAGGAGGGAGACCCAGTACTTC
cdr3_aa: CASSAGRRETQYF

d_call: -
j_call: TRBJ2-7
clone_size: -
v_call: TRBV13
cdr3_nt: TGTGCCAGCAGCTTAGAGAGGTCCTACGAGCAGTACTTC
cdr3_aa: CASSLERSYEQYF

d_call: TRBD1
j_call: TRBJ1-1
clone_size: -
v_call: TRBV4-3
cdr3_nt: TGCGCCAGCAGCCAAGATCGTAGACAGGGGGCGGCTGAAGCTTTCTTT
cdr3_aa: CASSQDRRQGAAEAFF

d_call: TRBD2
j_call: TRBJ2-1
clone_size: -
v_call: TRBV9
cdr3_nt: TGTGCCAGCAGCGATGTAGCGGGAAGAAACAATGAGCAGTTCTTC
cdr3_aa: CASSDVAGRNNEQFF

d_call: TRBD1
j_call: TRBJ1-2
clone_size: -
v_call: TRBV27
cdr3_nt: TGTGCCAGCAGTTTATCGCGGACAGGGAGCTATGGCTACACCTTC
cdr3_aa: CASSLSRTGSYGYTF

d_call: TRBD2
j_call: TRBJ2-5
clone_size: -
v_call: TRBV4-2
cdr3_nt: TGTGCCAGCAGCTCCAGACTAGCCCCAGAGACCCAGTACTTC
cdr3_aa: CASSSRLAPETQYF

d_call: -
j_call: TRBJ1-1
clone_size: -
v_call: TRBV5-1
cdr3_nt: TGCGCCAGCGCAAGGGAGGGGGGTAACACTGAAGCTTTCTTT
cdr3_aa: CASAREGGNTEAFF

d_call: -
j_call: TRBJ2-1
clone_size: -
v_call: TRBV7-8
cdr3_nt: TGTGCCAGCAGGAGATCCGGGGACTCCTACAATGAGCAGTTCTTC
cdr3_aa: CASRRSGDSYNEQFF

d_call: -
j_call: TRBJ1-2
clone_size: -
v_call: TRBV5-1
cdr3_nt: TGCGCCAGCAGCTTTGAGAGCCTCTATGGCTACACCTTC
cdr3_aa: CASSFESLYGYTF

d_call: -
j_call: TRBJ1-1
clone_size: -
v_call: TRBV28
cdr3_nt: TGTGCCAGCGGATCGGGGAACACTGAAGCTTTCTTT
cdr3_aa: CASGSGNTEAFF

d_call: TRBD2
j_call: TRBJ2-1
clone_size: -
v_call: TRBV7-9
cdr3_nt: TGTGCCAGCAGCCCGCCCTTGACTAGCGGGACCAATGAGCAGTTCTTC
cdr3_aa: CASSPPLTSGTNEQFF

d_call: -
j_call: TRBJ2-1
clone_size: few
v_call: TRBV6-1
cdr3_nt: TGTGCCAGCAGTGAAGCCGTTTTGGGCAGAGAGCAGTTCTTC
cdr3_aa: CASSEAVLGREQFF

d_call: -
j_call: TRBJ1-5
clone_size: -
v_call: TRBV19
cdr3_nt: TGTGCCAGTAGTATAGATCGAGGGAATCAGCCCCAGCATTTT
cdr3_aa: CASSIDRGNQPQHF

d_call: -
j_call: TRBJ1-5
clone_size: -
v_call: TRBV30
cdr3_nt: TGTGCCTGGAGTGGGAGCCGGGTGGATCAGCCCCAGCATTTT
cdr3_aa: CAWSGSRVDQPQHF

d_call: TRBD2
j_call: TRBJ2-4
clone_size: -
v_call: TRBV5-1
cdr3_nt: TGCGCCAGCAGCCTTGGTCCTAGCGGGGGGACCCTCCAGTACTTC
cdr3_aa: CASSLGPSGGTLQYF

d_call: -
j_call: TRBJ1-3
clone_size: -
v_call: TRBV9
cdr3_nt: TGTGCCAGCAGCGTAGGAGGGGGTGACGGGGACACCATATATTTT
cdr3_aa: CASSVGGGDGDTIYF

d_call: TRBD2
j_call: TRBJ2-1
clone_size: -
v_call: TRBV6-6
cdr3_nt: TGTGCCAGCAGGGATAGAGCGGGGGGGTTCTTC
cdr3_aa: CASRDRAGGFF

d_call: TRBD2
j_call: TRBJ2-7
clone_size: -
v_call: TRBV10-1
cdr3_nt: TGCGCCGGGCAATTTCGACACCACTACACGACTAGCGGGGGGTCCGGCTCCTACGAGCAGTACTTC
cdr3_aa: CAGQFRHHYTTSGGSGSYEQYF

d_call: -
j_call: TRBJ2-1
clone_size: -
v_call: TRBV7-9
cdr3_nt: TGTGCCAGCAGCTACGCTGGGGGCACAATCTATGAGCAGTTCTTC
cdr3_aa: CASSYAGGTIYEQFF

d_call: -
j_call: TRBJ2-2
clone_size: -
v_call: TRBV2
cdr3_nt: TGTGCCAGCAGTGGGACACGGAACACCGGGGAGCTGTTTTTT
cdr3_aa: CASSGTRNTGELFF

d_call: TRBD2
j_call: TRBJ2-7
clone_size: -
v_call: TRBV15
cdr3_nt: TGTGCCACCAGTTCGGGACTAGCGGGGGGGCCCTACGAGCAGTACTTC
cdr3_aa: CATSSGLAGGPYEQYF

d_call: -
j_call: TRBJ1-6
clone_size: few
v_call: TRBV6-1
cdr3_nt: TGTGCCAGCAGTGAGGGGGGGGATTCACCCCTCCACTTT
cdr3_aa: CASSEGGDSPLHF

d_call: TRBD1
j_call: TRBJ2-3
clone_size: -
v_call: TRBV11-2
cdr3_nt: TGTGCCAGCAGCTTCGACGGTGACAGGGTAACAGATACGCAGTATTTT
cdr3_aa: CASSFDGDRVTDTQYF

d_call: -
j_call: TRBJ2-6
clone_size: -
v_call: TRBV7-9
cdr3_nt: TGTGCCAGCAGCAAAGGGGGAGGGGTGGGGGCCAACGTCCTGACTTTC
cdr3_aa: CASSKGGGVGANVLTF

d_call: -
j_call: TRBJ2-3
clone_size: -
v_call: TRBV7-3
cdr3_nt: TGTGCCAGCAGCCCCGACAGAAGCACAGATACGCAGTATTTT
cdr3_aa: CASSPDRSTDTQYF

d_call: -
j_call: TRBJ2-2
clone_size: -
v_call: TRBV30
cdr3_nt: TGTGCCTGGAGGCGGGGCTTAGGGAACACCGGGGAGCTGTTTTTT
cdr3_aa: CAWRRGLGNTGELFF

d_call: TRBD1
j_call: TRBJ1-2
clone_size: -
v_call: TRBV27
cdr3_nt: TGTGCCAGCAGTTTAAGAGGGGGCGCAGGGGCTGGCTACACCTTC
cdr3_aa: CASSLRGGAGAGYTF

d_call: TRBD1
j_call: TRBJ1-4
clone_size: -
v_call: TRBV11-2
cdr3_nt: TGTGCCAGCAGCGTGGACAGGGTGAATGAAAAACTGTTTTTT
cdr3_aa: CASSVDRVNEKLFF

d_call: TRBD1
j_call: TRBJ2-7
clone_size: -
v_call: TRBV18
cdr3_nt: TGTGCCAGCTCGTCCAGGACAGGGAGCTACGAGCAGTACTTC
cdr3_aa: CASSSRTGSYEQYF

d_call: TRBD1
j_call: TRBJ1-2
clone_size: -
v_call: TRBV7-9
cdr3_nt: TGTTCCAGCAGCTTAGGGGGCACCGACTATGGCTACACCTTC
cdr3_aa: CSSSLGGTDYGYTF

d_call: -
j_call: TRBJ1-6
clone_size: -
v_call: TRBV30
cdr3_nt: TGTGCCTGGAGTGTAGGGTTAAGGGGGGGAATTAATTCACCCCTCCACTTT
cdr3_aa: CAWSVGLRGGINSPLHF

d_call: -
j_call: TRBJ2-3
clone_size: -
v_call: TRBV5-1
cdr3_nt: TGCGCCAGCAGCTTGGATGGCGGCCCAAGCACAGATACGCAGTATTTT
cdr3_aa: CASSLDGGPSTDTQYF

d_call: -
j_call: TRBJ2-7
clone_size: -
v_call: TRBV5-4
cdr3_nt: TGTGCCAGCAGCACCCGGGACACCTCCTACGAGCAGTACTTC
cdr3_aa: CASSTRDTSYEQYF

d_call: TRBD1
j_call: TRBJ2-2
clone_size: -
v_call: TRBV6-5
cdr3_nt: TGTGCCAGCAGGGGACAGCCGAACACCGGGGAGCTGTTTTTT
cdr3_aa: CASRGQPNTGELFF

d_call: TRBD2
j_call: TRBJ2-1
clone_size: -
v_call: TRBV4-1
cdr3_nt: TGCGCCAGCAGCCAAGGGACTAGCGGGGGGGCATACAATGAGCAGTTCTTC
cdr3_aa: CASSQGTSGGAYNEQFF